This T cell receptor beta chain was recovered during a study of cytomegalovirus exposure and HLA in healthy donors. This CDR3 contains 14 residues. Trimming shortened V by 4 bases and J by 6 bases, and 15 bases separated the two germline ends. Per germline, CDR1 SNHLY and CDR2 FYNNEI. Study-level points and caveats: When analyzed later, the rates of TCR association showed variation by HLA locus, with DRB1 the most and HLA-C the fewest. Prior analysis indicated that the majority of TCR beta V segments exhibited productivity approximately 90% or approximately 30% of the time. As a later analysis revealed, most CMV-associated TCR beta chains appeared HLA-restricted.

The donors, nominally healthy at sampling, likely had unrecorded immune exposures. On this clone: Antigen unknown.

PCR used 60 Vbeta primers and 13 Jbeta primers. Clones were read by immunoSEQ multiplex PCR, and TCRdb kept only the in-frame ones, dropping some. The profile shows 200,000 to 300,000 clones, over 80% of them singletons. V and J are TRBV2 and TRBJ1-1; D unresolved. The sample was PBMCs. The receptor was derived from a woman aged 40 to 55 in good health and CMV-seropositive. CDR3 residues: CASSVAGGRAEAFF. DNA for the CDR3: TGTGCCAGCAGTGTTGCGGGAGGGCGGGCTGAAGCTTTCTTT.